This passage covers 2 T cell receptor beta chains from one sample sequenced in a study of blood T cell repertoires in COVID-19. The assay was immunoSEQ multiplex PCR, and TCRdb's table has in-frame clones only and misses some. The profile covers approximately 300,000 clones, with roughly 90% appearing a single time and roughly 4% taken by the ten largest. Sequencing was done on a sample of peripheral blood. All receptors derive from a woman aged 45-65 years with active or convalescent COVID-19.

The J gene is TRBJ1-4, the V gene TRBV6-5, with D tentatively TRBD1 (6 bases). The germline V and J ends were trimmed by 9 bases and 3 bases, with 11 bases remaining between them. The length of the CDR3 is 13 residues. Germline V lookup: CDR1 MNHEY, CDR2 SVGAGI. The CDR3 nucleotides are TGTGCCAGTGGCAGGGGTTCTAATGAAAAACTGTTTTTT. Protein: CASGRGSNEKLFF.

The chain has TRBV6-2 or TRBV6-3 and TRBJ2-1; TRBD2 is a possible D gene (6 bases). V was shortened by 5 bases and J by 2 bases, with 10 bases between the two germline ends. Germline assignment: CDR1 MNHEY and CDR2 SVGEGT. This CDR3 is 14 amino acids long. The CDR3 coding sequence is TGTGCCAGCAGTCTGGCGGGGCCCTACAATGAGCAGTTCTTC. Residues: CASSLAGPYNEQFF.